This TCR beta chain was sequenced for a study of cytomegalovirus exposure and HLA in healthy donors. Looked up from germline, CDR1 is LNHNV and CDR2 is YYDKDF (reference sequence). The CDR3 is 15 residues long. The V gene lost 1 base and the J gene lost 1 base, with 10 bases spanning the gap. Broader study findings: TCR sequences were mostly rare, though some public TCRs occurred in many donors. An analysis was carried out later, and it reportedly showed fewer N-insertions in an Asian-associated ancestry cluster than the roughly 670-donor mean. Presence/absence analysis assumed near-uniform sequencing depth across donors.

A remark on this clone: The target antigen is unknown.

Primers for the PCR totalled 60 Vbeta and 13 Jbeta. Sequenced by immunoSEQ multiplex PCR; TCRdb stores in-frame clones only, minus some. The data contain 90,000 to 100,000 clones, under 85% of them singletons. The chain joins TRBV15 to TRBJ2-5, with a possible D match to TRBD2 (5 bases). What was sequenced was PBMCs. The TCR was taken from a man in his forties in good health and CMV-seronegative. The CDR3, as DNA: TGTGCCACCAGCAGAGGATTAGGGAGCCAAGAGACCCAGTACTTC. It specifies CATSRGLGSQETQYF.